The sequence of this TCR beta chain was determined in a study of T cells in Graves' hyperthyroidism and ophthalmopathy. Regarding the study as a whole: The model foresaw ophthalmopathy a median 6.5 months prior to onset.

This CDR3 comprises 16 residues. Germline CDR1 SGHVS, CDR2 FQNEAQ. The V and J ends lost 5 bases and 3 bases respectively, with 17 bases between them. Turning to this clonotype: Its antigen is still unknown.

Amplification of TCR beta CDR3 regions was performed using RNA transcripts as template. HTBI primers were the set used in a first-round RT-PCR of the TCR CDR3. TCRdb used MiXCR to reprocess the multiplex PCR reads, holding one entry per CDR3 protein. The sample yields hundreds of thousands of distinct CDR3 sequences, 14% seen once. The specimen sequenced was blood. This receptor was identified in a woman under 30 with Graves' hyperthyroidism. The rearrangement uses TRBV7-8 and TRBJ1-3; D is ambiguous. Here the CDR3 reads CASSPKGVDGGNTIYF. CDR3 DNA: TGTGCCAGCAGCCCCAAGGGCGTAGACGGTGGAAACACCATATATTTT.